The rows below give T cell receptor beta chains drawn from one sample of a study of T cells in Graves' hyperthyroidism and ophthalmopathy. TCRdb itself ran the multiplex PCR reads through MiXCR, one entry per CDR3 protein. The sample gives 450,000 to 650,000 distinct CDR3 sequences, about 14% of which show up once; less than 9% is in the top ten. What was sequenced was blood. The receptors shown here come from a young woman with Graves' ophthalmopathy. CDR3s include the opening cysteine and the closing phenylalanine or tryptophan. The D gene is left open where the match is weak. A row's size may be missing; if present it is once, few, many or a size class.

>TRBJ2-7|TRBV29-1|12|many|.
TGCAGCGGAGGACCGAGCTCCTACGAGCAGTACTTC
CSGGPSSYEQYF
>TRBJ1-1|TRBV7-9|12|many|.
TGTGCCAGCAGCTTAGAGGGGCCTGAAGCTTTCTTT
CASSLEGPEAFF
>TRBJ1-5|TRBV7-2|15|many|TRBD1
TGTGCCAGCAGCTTCTGGACAGGTCGGGATCAGCCCCAGCATTTT
CASSFWTGRDQPQHF
>TRBJ2-7|TRBV20-1|19|.|TRBD2
TGCAGTGCTAGAGTTGCAGGACTAGCGGGAGAAGCCTACTCCTACGAGCAGTACTTC
CSARVAGLAGEAYSYEQYF
>TRBJ2-1|TRBV6-1|15|many|TRBD2
TGTGCCAGCATCGGGGAGCGGGGCTCTTACAATGAGCAGTTCTTC
CASIGERGSYNEQFF
>TRBJ2-7|TRBV28|14|.|.
TGTGCCAGCAGTTCCAGGGGTCCCACCTACGAGCAGTACTTC
CASSSRGPTYEQYF
>TRBJ2-7|TRBV27|14|many|.
TGTGCCAGCAGTCTACGCGGAATGGAGTACGAGCAGTACTTC
CASSLRGMEYEQYF
>TRBJ2-7|TRBV6-2/TRBV6-3|15|many|TRBD1
TGTGCCAGCAGGAAGACAGGGGAAGGCTACTACGAGCAGTACTTC
CASRKTGEGYYEQYF
>TRBJ1-4|TRBV24-1|15|.|TRBD1
TGTGCCACCAGTGATGCCGGGACAGGGAATGAAAAACTGTTTTTT
CATSDAGTGNEKLFF
>TRBJ1-3|TRBV9|17|.|.
TGTGCCAGCAGCTCCCGCGATCTTACTGCTTTTGGAAACACCATATATTTT
CASSSRDLTAFGNTIYF
>TRBJ2-3|TRBV7-2|15|many|.
TGTGCCAGCAGCCCGCAAGCGGGCAGCACAGATACGCAGTATTTT
CASSPQAGSTDTQYF
>TRBJ2-3|TRBV19|15|.|TRBD2
TGTGCCAGTGGTTTAAAGCGGGAGGTCACAGATACGCAGTATTTT
CASGLKREVTDTQYF
>TRBJ1-2|TRBV12-3/TRBV12-4|15|many|.
TGTGCCAGCAGTTTAGGGATCGGAGCTAACTATGGCTACACCTTC
CASSLGIGANYGYTF
>TRBJ2-7|TRBV30|19|.|TRBD2
TGTGCCTGGAGTGTACCCGGCCTAGCGGGAGCCCTTATATTAGGAGAGCAGTACTTC
CAWSVPGLAGALILGEQYF
>TRBJ2-1|TRBV18|13|many|.
TGTGCCAGCTCTACGACAGGTGGAAATGAGCAGTTCTTC
CASSTTGGNEQFF
>TRBJ2-1|TRBV5-4|15|.|TRBD2
TGTGCCAGCAGCCGAACTAGCGGGAGTCACAATGAGCAGTTCTTC
CASSRTSGSHNEQFF
>TRBJ2-1|TRBV2|14|many|TRBD2
TGTGCCAGCAGGGCCCTAGCGGGAAGAAATGAGCAGTTCTTC
CASRALAGRNEQFF
>TRBJ2-4|TRBV20-1|15|many|.
TGCAGTGCTAGAATGGAGAGCGGAACAGAAAACATTCAGTACTTC
CSARMESGTENIQYF
>TRBJ2-7|TRBV28|18|.|TRBD2
TGTGCCAGCAGTTCGAGGACTAGCGGGAGCCGACCGTCCTACGAGCAGTACTTC
CASSSRTSGSRPSYEQYF
>TRBJ2-1|TRBV2|14|many|TRBD2
TGTGCCAGTGAAGTGGGACTAGCCTACAATGAGCAGTTCTTC
CASEVGLAYNEQFF
>TRBJ2-6|TRBV28|19|few|.
TGTGCCAGCAGCCTATATATGCGGATGGAGCTAGGTGGGGCCAACGTCCTGACTTTC
CASSLYMRMELGGANVLTF
>TRBJ1-4|TRBV18|14|.|.
TGTGCCAGCTCACCGCGAGGGCATAATGAAAAACTGTTTTTT
CASSPRGHNEKLFF
>TRBJ2-5|TRBV20-1|15|.|.
TGCAGTGCTTCCCTAGCGGAGGAGGGGGTCGAGACCCAGTACTTC
CSASLAEEGVETQYF
>TRBJ2-1|TRBV3-1|15|many|TRBD2
TGTGCCAGCAGCCAGGGACTAGCTTCCCCCAATGAGCAGTTCTTC
CASSQGLASPNEQFF
>TRBJ2-3|TRBV7-3|14|many|TRBD2
TGTGCCAGCGGGAGGGGCGGGGGCACAGATACGCAGTATTTT
CASGRGGGTDTQYF
>TRBJ1-2|TRBV7-2|15|.|.
TGTGCCAGCAGCCGGGGGGGCCGACAGGCCCAGGGTGCCACCTTC
CASSRGGRQAQGATF
>TRBJ1-1|TRBV12-3/TRBV12-4|14|many|TRBD1
TGTGCCAGCAGCCGCAGGGACAGCGATACTGAAGCTTTCTTT
CASSRRDSDTEAFF